These T cell receptor beta chains were read from a single sample in a study of read filtering for tumor transcriptome and immune sequencing. TCRdb re-called the reads with MiXCR, one entry per CDR3 protein. Of around 5,500 distinct CDR3 sequences listed, about a fifth are singletons. The specimen sequenced was a population of CD138-negative cells sorted from bone marrow. The source of these receptors is a donor over 35 with multiple myeloma. Both conserved end residues are part of each CDR3. D genes are given only for firm matches. Clone size is stated in some rows and not others, as once, few, many or a class when expanded.

>-|TRBJ1-5|TRBV6-2/TRBV6-3|many
CASSYPPSGWGLNQPQHF
TGTGCCAGCAGTTACCCCCCGAGCGGGTGGGGCCTAAATCAGCCTCAGCATTTT
>TRBD2|TRBJ2-2|TRBV6-2/TRBV6-3|medium-sized
CASSYSRGANTGELFF
TGTGCCAGCAGTTATAGTCGGGGGGCGAACACCGGGGAGCTGTTTTTT
>-|TRBJ1-1|TRBV20-1|many
CSARGDLTIHTEAFF
TGCAGTGCTAGGGGGGACCTGACTATCCACACTGAAGCTTTCTTT
>-|TRBJ2-1|TRBV12-3/TRBV12-4|-
CASMDVSFYNEQFF
TGTGCCAGCATGGACGTAAGCTTCTACAATGAGCAGTTCTTC
>TRBD1|TRBJ1-1|TRBV20-1|many
CNTGVNTEAFF
TGCAATACAGGGGTTAACACTGAAGCTTTCTTT
>TRBD1|TRBJ2-4|TRBV6-5|many
CASSLGQGAYIQYF
TGTGCCAGCAGTTTGGGACAGGGGGCGTACATTCAGTACTTC
>TRBD2|TRBJ2-2|TRBV11-2|-
CAGSSSGSSTGELFF
TGTGCCGGCAGCTCAAGCGGGAGTAGTACCGGGGAGCTGTTTTTT
>TRBD2|TRBJ2-2|TRBV27|-
CASSLVASGTGELFF
TGTGCCAGCAGTTTAGTCGCTAGCGGGACCGGGGAGCTGTTTTTT
>-|TRBJ1-1|TRBV6-5|medium-sized
CASTLLGQPNTEAFF
TGTGCCAGCACTTTACTAGGACAGCCGAACACTGAAGCTTTCTTT
>TRBD2|TRBJ2-1|TRBV29-1|few
CSAPLAGGVYNEQFF
TGCAGCGCTCCACTAGCGGGAGGGGTCTACAATGAGCAGTTCTTC
>TRBD2|TRBJ2-5|TRBV11-2|once
CASSSAGEGWQETQYF
TGTGCCAGCAGCTCAGCGGGGGAGGGTTGGCAAGAGACACAGTACTTC
>TRBD2|TRBJ2-5|TRBV6-2/TRBV6-3|-
CASSYVSGLAEEETQYF
TGTGCCAGCAGTTACGTGTCGGGACTAGCGGAGGAAGAGACCCAGTACTTC
>TRBD2|TRBJ2-1|TRBV6-2/TRBV6-3|-
CASSSPGLADYNEQFF
TGTGCCAGCAGCTCCCCGGGACTAGCGGACTACAATGAGCAGTTCTTC
>-|TRBJ1-1|TRBV5-5|medium-sized
CASSPDRPNTEAFF
TGTGCCAGCAGCCCCGACAGGCCCAACACTGAAGCTTTCTTT
>-|TRBJ2-3|TRBV5-4|many
CASRNRGARTGTDTQYF
TGTGCCAGCAGGAATAGAGGGGCCCGGACCGGCACAGATACGCAGTATTTT
>-|TRBJ2-1|TRBV11-2|-
CASSRGVVAGFEQFF
TGTGCCAGCAGCCGAGGGGTGGTGGCGGGCTTTGAGCAGTTCTTC
>-|TRBJ2-1|TRBV5-1|medium-sized
CASSLVGGGSNEQFF
TGCGCCAGCAGCTTGGTTGGGGGAGGATCCAATGAGCAGTTCTTC